This T cell receptor beta chain was recorded in a study of cytomegalovirus exposure and HLA in healthy donors. With 60 Vbeta and 13 Jbeta primers, the PCR was carried out. The table came from immunoSEQ multiplex PCR; TCRdb's copy has only in-frame clones and leaves some out. This sample has 120,000 or so clones, with around 86% found just once. This CDR3 region has 15 residues. V shed 3 bases and J shed 2 bases, with 12 bases lying between them. Germline V gives CDR1 SGDLS, CDR2 YYNGEE. This chain joins TRBV9 and TRBJ2-1; D is perhaps TRBD2 (7 bases). The sequenced sample was PBMCs. This sequence originates from a woman in her thirties or forties in good health and CMV-seronegative. The CDR3 here is CASSEGEGAYNEQFF. CDR3 nucleotide sequence: TGTGCCAGCAGCGAGGGGGAGGGCGCCTACAATGAGCAGTTCTTC.